This T cell receptor (beta chain) was documented in a study of T cells expressing NK-cell markers (dated by TCRdb to 2020 to 2021). Looking at the study overall: Several donors provided sorted CD3+CD56+NKG2C+, CD3+CD56+NKG2C- and CD3+CD56-NKG2C+ T-cell subsets, whose TCR beta-chain repertoires were profiled. Among the eight sequenced donors, only one was HCMV-seronegative, while the other seven were HCMV-seropositive. The eight sequenced donors were randomly selected healthy volunteers, three men and five women. The libraries were sequenced on Illumina HiSeq 2000/2500, MiSeq or NextSeq, producing 2 x 150 bp reads. General conclusions and limits of the study: In six donors, the dominant CD3+CD56+NKG2C+ clonotypes were found to rank among the top 10 CD8+ clonotypes and to make up roughly 1.0-7.0% of CD8+ T cells. It remained unclear whether the expanded NKG2C-expressing T cell clones were specific for HCMV antigens. Those dominant clonotypes were again the most abundant among CD3+CD56-NKG2C+ cells in several donors, at roughly 25-60.1%.

Regarding this clonotype: No cognate antigen has been identified for it.

The cysteine opens and the phenylalanine closes a CDR3 of 14 amino acids. No DNA is given. HCMV-specific IgG was detected in serum with a commercial ELISA kit to determine HCMV serostatus. Ficoll density gradient centrifugation was used to isolate peripheral blood mononuclear cells from blood. For sequencing, an Illumina HiSeq 2000 was employed. TCR beta cDNA libraries were made by 5'RACE template switching that added a universal primer site and unique molecular identifiers. cDNA synthesis was primed from the TCR beta constant segment and was followed by two successive PCR amplification steps. The published analysis was carried out like this. Reads were demultiplexed and grouped by UMI with MIGEC, and clonotypes were assembled and quantified with MiTCR. Only TCR cDNA sequences supported by at least two reads were kept to exclude erroneous sequences. The tcR package was used for downstream repertoire analysis, with clonotypes matched between fractions based on CDR3 nucleotide sequence plus V segment. VDJmatch was used to annotate antigen specificity against VDJdb, with one amino acid substitution allowed in CDR3. Reads reprocessed by TCRdb are summarized as one entry per CDR3 protein sequence, and DNA is absent. The authors' filters were not applied to this entry. The sample table gives a few hundred thousand distinct CDR3 sequences. Roughly 5.2% of the sample lies in the top ten.

This receptor was taken from a man aged 18 to 69 in good health. The sequenced sample was blood T cells: a sorted CD56 or NKG2C T cell subset, CD4+ or CD8+ T cells, or bulk PBMC T cells (not recorded which). The chain is assembled from TRBV12-3 or TRBV12-4 and TRBJ1-1. CDR3 sequence: CASTTQGGATEAFF.